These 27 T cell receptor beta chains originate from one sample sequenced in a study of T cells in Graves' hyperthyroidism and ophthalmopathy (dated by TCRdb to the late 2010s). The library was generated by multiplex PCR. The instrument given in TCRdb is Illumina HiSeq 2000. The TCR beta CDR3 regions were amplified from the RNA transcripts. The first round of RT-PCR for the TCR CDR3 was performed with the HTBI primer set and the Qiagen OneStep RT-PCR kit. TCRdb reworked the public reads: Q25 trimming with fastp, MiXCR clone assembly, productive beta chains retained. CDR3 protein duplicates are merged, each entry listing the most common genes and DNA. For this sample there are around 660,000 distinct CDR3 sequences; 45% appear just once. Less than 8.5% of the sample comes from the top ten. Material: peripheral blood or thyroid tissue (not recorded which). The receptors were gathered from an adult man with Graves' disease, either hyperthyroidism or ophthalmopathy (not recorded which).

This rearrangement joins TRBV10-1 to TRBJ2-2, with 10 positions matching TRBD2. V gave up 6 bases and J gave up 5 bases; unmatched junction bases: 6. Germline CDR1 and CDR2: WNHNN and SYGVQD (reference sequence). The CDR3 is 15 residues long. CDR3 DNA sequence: TGCGCCAGCAGAGCTAGCGGGAGACGAACCGGGGAGCTGTTTTTT. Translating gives CASRASGRRTGELFF.

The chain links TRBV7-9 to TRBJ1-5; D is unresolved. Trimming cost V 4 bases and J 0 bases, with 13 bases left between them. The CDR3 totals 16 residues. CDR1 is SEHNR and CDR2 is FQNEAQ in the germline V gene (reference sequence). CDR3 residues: CASSYSLRNSNQPQHF. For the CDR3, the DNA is TGTGCCAGCAGCTACAGTCTAAGAAATAGCAATCAGCCCCAGCATTTT.

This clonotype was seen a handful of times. The CDR3 here is CSARDDRGSFYEQYF. The DNA for the CDR3 is TGCAGTGCTAGAGATGACAGGGGGAGTTTCTACGAGCAGTACTTC. This chain links TRBV20-1 with TRBJ2-7; 9 nucleotides line up with TRBD1. With V trimmed by 0 bases and J by 3 bases, 6 bases remained unmatched. The CDR3 runs 15 residues. CDR1 DFQATT and CDR2 SNEGSKA come from the germline V gene (reference sequence).

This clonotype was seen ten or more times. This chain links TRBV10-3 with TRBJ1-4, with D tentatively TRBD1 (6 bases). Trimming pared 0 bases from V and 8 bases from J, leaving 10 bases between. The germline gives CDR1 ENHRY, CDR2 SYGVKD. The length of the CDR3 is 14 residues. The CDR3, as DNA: TGTGCCATCAGTGAGTCGGGGACATCCGAAAAACTGTTTTTT. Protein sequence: CAISESGTSEKLFF.

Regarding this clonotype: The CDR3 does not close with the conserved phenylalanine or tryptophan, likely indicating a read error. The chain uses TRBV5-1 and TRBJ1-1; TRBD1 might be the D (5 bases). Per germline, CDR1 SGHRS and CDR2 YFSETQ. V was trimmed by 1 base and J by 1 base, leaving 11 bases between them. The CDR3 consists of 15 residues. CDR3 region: CASSLSGAGNTEAFL. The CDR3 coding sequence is TGCGCCAGCAGCTTGTCCGGGGCCGGGAACACTGAAGCTTTCCTT.

CDR3 sequence reads: CSASRTSGSRGETQYF. The CDR3 nucleotides are TGCAGTGCTAGTAGGACTAGCGGGAGTCGGGGCGAGACCCAGTACTTC. V gene TRBV20-1 combines with J gene TRBJ2-5; TRBD2 agrees at 13 bases. The germline V gene has CDR1 DFQATT and CDR2 SNEGSKA (reference sequence). V lost 3 bases and J lost 5; bases outside the gene matches: 9. This CDR3 is built from 16 residues.

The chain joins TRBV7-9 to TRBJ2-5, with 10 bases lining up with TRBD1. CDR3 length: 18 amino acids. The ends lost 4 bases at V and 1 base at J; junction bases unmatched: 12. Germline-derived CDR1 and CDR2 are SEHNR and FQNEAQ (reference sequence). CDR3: CASSSLWDRGRPQETQYF. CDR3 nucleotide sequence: TGTGCCAGCAGCTCCCTTTGGGACAGGGGCCGCCCCCAAGAGACCCAGTACTTC.

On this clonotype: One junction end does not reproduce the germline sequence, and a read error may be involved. The CDR3 loop reads CATSEAGATTGEHF. CDR3 nucleotide sequence: TGTGCCACCAGTGAGGCAGGGGCCACGACAGGGGAGCATTTT. This chain joins TRBV10-3 and TRBJ1-5; 8 bases are a match to TRBD1. CDR3 size: 14 residues. The V gene's germline CDR1 is ENHRY and CDR2 SYGVKD.

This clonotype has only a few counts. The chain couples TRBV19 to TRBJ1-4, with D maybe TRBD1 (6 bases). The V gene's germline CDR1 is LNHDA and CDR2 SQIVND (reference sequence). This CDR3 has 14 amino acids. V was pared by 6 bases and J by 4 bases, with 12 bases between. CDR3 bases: TGTGCCAGTAGGGGGAGACAGGATAATGAAAAACTGTTTTTT. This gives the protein CASRGRQDNEKLFF.

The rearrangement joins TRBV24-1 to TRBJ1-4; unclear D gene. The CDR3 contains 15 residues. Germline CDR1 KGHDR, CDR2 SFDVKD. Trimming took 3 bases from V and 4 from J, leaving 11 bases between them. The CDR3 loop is CATSDGQAGNEKLFF. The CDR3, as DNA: TGTGCCACCAGTGATGGGCAGGCGGGTAATGAAAAACTGTTTTTT.

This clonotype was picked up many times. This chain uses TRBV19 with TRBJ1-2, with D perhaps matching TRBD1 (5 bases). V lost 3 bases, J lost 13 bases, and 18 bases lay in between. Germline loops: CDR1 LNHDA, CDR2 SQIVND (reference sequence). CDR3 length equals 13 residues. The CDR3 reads CASSIQYGDGGTF. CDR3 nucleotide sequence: TGTGCCAGTAGTATTCAGTATGGGGACGGGGGCACCTTC.

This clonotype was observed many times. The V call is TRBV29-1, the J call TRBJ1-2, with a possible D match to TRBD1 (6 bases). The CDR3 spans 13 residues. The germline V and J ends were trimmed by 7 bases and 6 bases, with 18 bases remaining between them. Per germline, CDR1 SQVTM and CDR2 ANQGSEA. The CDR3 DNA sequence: TGCAGCGCCAGCCAGGGGCAGGTGCATGGCTACACCTTC. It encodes CSASQGQVHGYTF.

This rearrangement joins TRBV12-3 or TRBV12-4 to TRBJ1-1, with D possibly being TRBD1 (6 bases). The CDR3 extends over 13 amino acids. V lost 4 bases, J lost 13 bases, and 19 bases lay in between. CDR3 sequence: CASSSTGTIHGFF. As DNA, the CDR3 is TGTGCCAGCAGTTCTACCGGGACAATACATGGTTTCTTT.

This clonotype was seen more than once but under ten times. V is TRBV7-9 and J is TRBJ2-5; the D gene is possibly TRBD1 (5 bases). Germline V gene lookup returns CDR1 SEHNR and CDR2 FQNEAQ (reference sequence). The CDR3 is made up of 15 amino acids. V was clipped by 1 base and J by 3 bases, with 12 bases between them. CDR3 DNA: TGTGCCAGCAGCTTAGTAGTGGGCAGGGAAGAGACCCAGTACTTC. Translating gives CASSLVVGREETQYF. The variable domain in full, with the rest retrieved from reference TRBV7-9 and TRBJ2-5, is DTGVSQNPRHKITKRGQNVTFRCDPISEHNRLYWYRQTLGQGPEFLTYFQNEAQLEKSRLLSDRFSAERPKGSFSTLEIQRTEQGDSAMYLCASSLVVGREETQYFGPGTRLLVL.

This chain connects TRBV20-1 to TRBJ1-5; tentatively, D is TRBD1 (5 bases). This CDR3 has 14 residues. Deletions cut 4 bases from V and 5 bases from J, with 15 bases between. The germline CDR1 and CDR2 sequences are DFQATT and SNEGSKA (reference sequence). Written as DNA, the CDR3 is TGCAGTGCTATGTTAGGGGAGCAACATCAGCCCCAGCATTTT. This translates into CSAMLGEQHQPQHF.

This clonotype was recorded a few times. The CDR3 loop is CASSFHRDAEAFF. The CDR3 DNA is TGTGCCAGCAGCTTCCACAGGGACGCTGAAGCTTTCTTT. The rearrangement uses TRBV7-3 and TRBJ1-1, with a possible D match to TRBD1 (6 bases). V lost 3 bases to trimming and J lost 6 bases, with 11 bases between them. The germline V gene has CDR1 SGHTA and CDR2 FQGTGA. CDR3 length equals 13 residues.

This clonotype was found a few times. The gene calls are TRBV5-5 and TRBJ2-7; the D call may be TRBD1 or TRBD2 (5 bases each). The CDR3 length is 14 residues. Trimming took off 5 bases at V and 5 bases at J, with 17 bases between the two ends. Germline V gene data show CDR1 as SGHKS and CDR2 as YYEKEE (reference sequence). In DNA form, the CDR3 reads TGTGCCAGCAGTTCAGTTGGGGGAGTCGACGAGCAGTACTTC. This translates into CASSSVGGVDEQYF.

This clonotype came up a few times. CDR3: CSATETGGNSNQPQHF. CDR3 in DNA: TGCAGTGCTACCGAGACAGGGGGTAATAGCAATCAGCCCCAGCATTTT. V is TRBV20-1 and J is TRBJ1-5; 9 nucleotides align to TRBD1. Germline CDR1 and CDR2: DFQATT and SNEGSKA (reference sequence). V gave up 4 bases and J gave up 0 bases; unmatched junction bases: 7. This CDR3 contains 16 residues.

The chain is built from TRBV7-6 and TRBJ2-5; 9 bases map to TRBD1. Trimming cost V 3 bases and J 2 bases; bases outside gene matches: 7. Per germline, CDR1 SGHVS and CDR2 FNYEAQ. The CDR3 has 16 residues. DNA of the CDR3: TGTGCCAGCAGCTTCACACAGGGGGCGAAACAAGAGACCCAGTACTTC. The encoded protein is CASSFTQGAKQETQYF.

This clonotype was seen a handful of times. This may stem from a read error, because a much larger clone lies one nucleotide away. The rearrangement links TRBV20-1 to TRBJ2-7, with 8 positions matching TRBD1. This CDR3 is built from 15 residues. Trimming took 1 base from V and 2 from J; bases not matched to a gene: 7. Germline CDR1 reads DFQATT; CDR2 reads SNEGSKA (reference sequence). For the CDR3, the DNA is TGCAGTGCTAGAGGTCCTCGGACAGGGCCCTACGAGCAGTACTTC. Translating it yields CSARGPRTGPYEQYF.

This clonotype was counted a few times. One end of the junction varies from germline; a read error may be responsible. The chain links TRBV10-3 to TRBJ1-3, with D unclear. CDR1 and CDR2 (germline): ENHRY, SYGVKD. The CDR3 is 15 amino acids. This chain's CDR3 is CASSYSTASGNTIYF. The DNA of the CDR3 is TGTGCCAGCAGTTACAGTACGGCCTCTGGAAACACCATATATTTT.

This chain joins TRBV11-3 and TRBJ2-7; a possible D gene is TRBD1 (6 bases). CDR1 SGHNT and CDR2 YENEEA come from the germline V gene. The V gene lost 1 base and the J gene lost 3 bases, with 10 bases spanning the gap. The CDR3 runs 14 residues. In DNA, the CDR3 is TGTGCCAGCAGCTTAGTCCTAGGGGGCTACGAGCAGTACTTC. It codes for CASSLVLGGYEQYF. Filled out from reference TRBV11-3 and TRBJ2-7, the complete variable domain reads EAGVVQSPRYKIIEKKQPVAFWCNPISGHNTLYWYLQNLGQGPELLIRYENEEAVDDSQLPKDRFSAERLKGVDSTLKIQPAELGDSAVYLCASSLVLGGYEQYFGPGTRLTVT.

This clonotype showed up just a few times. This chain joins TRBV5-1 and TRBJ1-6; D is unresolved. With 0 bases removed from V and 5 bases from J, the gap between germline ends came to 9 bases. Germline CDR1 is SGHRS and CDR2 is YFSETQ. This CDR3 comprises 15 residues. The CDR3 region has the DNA TGCGCCAGCAGCTTGGATACACCAGATAATTCACCCCTCCACTTT. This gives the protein CASSLDTPDNSPLHF.

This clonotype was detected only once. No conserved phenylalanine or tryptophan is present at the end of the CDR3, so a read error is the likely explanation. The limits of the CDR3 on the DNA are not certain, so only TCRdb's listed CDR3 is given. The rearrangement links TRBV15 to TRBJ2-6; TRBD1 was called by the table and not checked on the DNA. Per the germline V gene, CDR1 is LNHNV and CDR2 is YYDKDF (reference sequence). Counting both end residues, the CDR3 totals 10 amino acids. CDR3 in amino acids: CATSREGFGT.

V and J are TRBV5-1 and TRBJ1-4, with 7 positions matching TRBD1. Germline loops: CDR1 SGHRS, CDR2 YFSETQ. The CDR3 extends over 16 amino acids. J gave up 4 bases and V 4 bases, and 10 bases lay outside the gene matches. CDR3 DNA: TGCGCCAGCAGCCCGGGACAGAAAGTACTTAATGAAAAACTGTTTTTT. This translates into CASSPGQKVLNEKLFF.

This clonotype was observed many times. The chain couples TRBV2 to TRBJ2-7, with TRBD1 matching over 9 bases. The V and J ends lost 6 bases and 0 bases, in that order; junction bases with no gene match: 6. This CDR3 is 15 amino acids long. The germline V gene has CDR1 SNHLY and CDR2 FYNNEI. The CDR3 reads CASSARDRVSYEQYF. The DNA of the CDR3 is TGTGCCAGCAGCGCGCGGGACAGGGTCTCCTACGAGCAGTACTTC.

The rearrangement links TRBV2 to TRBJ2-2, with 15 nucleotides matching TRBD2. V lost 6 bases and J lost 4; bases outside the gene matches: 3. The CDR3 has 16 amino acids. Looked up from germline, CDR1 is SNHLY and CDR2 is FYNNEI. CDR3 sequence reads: CASRTGLAGGTGELFF. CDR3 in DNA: TGTGCCAGCAGGACGGGACTAGCGGGGGGCACCGGGGAGCTGTTTTTT. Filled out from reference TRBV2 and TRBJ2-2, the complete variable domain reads EPEVTQTPSHQVTQMGQEVILRCVPISNHLYFYWYRQILGQKVEFLVSFYNNEISEKSEIFDDQFSVERPDGSNFTLKIRSTKLEDSAMYFCASRTGLAGGTGELFFGEGSRLTVL.